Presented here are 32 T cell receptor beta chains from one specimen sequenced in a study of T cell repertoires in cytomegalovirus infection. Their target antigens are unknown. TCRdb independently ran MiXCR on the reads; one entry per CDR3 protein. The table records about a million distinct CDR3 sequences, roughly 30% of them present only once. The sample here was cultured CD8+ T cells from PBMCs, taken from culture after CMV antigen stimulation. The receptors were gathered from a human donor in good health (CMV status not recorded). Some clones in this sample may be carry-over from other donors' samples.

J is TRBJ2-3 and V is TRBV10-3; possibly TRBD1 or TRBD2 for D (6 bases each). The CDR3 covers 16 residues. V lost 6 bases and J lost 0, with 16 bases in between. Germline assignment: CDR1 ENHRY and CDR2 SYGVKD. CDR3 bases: TGTGCCATCAGGGTTTGGACGGGGGCTAGCACAGATACGCAGTATTTT. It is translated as CAIRVWTGASTDTQYF.

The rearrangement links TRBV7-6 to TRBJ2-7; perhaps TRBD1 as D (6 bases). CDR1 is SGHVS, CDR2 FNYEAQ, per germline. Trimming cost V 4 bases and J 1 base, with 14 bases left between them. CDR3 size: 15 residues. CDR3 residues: CASSSGTLNSYEQYF. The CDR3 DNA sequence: TGTGCCAGCAGCTCCGGGACACTGAATTCCTACGAGCAGTACTTC.

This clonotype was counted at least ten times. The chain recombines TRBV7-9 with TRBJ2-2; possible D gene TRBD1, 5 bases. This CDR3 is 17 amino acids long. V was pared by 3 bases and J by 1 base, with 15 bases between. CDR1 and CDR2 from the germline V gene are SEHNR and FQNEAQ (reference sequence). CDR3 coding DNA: TGTGCCAGCAGCTTCCCGGTGGGGCCCCGGAACACCGGGGAGCTGTTTTTT. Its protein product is CASSFPVGPRNTGELFF.

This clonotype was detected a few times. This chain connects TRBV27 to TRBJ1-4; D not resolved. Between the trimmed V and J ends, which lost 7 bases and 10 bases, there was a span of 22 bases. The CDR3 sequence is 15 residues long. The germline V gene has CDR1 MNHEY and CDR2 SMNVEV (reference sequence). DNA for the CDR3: TGTGCCAGCACCTTCTCCGGGTCGGGGATCGGAAAACTGTTTTTT. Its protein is CASTFSGSGIGKLFF.

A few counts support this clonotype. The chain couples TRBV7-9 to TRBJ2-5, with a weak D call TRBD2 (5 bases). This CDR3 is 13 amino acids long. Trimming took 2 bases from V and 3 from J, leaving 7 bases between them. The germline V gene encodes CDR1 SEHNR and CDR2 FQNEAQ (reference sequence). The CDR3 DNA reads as TGTGCCAGCAGCTTATTAGCGAAAGAGACCCAGTACTTC. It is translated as CASSLLAKETQYF.

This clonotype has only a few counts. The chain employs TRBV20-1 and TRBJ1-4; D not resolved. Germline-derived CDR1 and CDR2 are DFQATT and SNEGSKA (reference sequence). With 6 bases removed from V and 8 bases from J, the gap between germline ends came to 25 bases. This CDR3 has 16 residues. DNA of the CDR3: TGCAGTGCCCCCAAGGGAGGTACCCATATTTGGGAAAAACTGTTTTTT. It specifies CSAPKGGTHIWEKLFF.

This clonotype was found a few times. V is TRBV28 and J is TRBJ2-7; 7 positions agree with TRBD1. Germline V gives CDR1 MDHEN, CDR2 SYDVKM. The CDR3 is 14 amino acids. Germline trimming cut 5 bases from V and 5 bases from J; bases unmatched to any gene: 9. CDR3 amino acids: CASSARTGPDEQYV. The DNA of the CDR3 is TGTGCCAGCAGTGCTAGGACAGGTCCCGACGAGCAGTACGTC.

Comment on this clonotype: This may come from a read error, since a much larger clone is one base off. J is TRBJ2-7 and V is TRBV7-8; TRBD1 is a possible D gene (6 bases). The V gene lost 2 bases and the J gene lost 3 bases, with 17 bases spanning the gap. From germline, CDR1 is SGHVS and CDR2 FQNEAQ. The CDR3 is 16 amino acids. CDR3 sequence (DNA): TGTGCCAGCAGCTTATCGACAGGCTGGGGTGTCTACGAGCAGTACGTC. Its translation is CASSLSTGWGVYEQYV.

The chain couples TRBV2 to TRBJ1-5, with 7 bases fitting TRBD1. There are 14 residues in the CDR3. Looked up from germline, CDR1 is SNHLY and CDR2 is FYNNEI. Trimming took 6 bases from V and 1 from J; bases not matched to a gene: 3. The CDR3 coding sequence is TGTGCCAGCAGGAAGACAGGGAGCAATCAGCCCCAGCATTTT. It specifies CASRKTGSNQPQHF.

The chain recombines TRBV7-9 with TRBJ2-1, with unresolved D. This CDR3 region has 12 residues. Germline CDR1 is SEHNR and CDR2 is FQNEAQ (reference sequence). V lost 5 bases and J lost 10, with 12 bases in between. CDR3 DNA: TGTGCCAGCAGCACCCCCGGCCCCGAGCAGTTCTTC. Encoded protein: CASSTPGPEQFF.

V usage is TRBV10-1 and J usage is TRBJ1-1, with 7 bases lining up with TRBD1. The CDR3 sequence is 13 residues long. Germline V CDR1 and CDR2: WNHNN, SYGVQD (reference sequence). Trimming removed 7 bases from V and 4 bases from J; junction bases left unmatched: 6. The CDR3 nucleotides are TGCGCCAGCACCATGGGGACAGCCACTGAAGCTTTCTTT. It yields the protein CASTMGTATEAFF.

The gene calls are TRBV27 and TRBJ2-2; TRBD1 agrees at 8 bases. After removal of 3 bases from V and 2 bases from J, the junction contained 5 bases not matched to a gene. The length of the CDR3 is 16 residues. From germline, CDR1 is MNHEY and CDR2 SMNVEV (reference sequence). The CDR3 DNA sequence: TGTGCCAGCAGTTTCCGGGACAGGTTTAACACCGGGGAGCTGTTTTTT. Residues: CASSFRDRFNTGELFF.

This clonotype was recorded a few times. The CDR3 region is CASSSTGPELFF. The CDR3 DNA reads as TGTGCCAGCAGTTCCACAGGGCCAGAGCTGTTTTTT. The chain links TRBV28 to TRBJ2-2, with D possibly being TRBD1 (6 bases). Between the trimmed V and J ends, which lost 4 bases and 11 bases, there was a span of 11 bases. The CDR3 spans 12 residues. Germline V gene data show CDR1 as MDHEN and CDR2 as SYDVKM. Full variable domain (missing parts from reference TRBV28 and TRBJ2-2): DVKVTQSSRYLVKRTGEKVFLECVQDMDHENMFWYRQDPGLGLRLIYFSYDVKMKEKGDIPEGYSVSREKKERFSLILESASTNQTSMYLCASSSTGPELFFGEGSRLTVL.

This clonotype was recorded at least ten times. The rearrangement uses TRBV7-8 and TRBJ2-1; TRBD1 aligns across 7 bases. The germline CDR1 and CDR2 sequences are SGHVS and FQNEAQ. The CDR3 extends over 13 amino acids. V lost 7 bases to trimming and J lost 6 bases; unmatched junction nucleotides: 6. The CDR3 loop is CASTDRVVNEQFF. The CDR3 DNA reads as TGTGCCAGCACTGACAGGGTGGTCAATGAGCAGTTCTTC.

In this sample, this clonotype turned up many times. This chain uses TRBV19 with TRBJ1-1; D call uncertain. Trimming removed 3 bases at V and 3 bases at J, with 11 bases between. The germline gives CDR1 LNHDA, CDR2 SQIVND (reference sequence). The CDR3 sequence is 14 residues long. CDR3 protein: CASSIGPVHTEAFF. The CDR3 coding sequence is TGTGCCAGTAGTATCGGGCCGGTACACACTGAAGCTTTCTTT.

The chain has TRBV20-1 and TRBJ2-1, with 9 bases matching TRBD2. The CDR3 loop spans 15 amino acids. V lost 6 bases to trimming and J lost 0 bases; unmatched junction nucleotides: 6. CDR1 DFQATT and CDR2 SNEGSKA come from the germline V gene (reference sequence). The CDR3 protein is CSARTSEFSYNEQFF. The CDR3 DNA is TGCAGTGCCCGGACTAGCGAATTCTCCTACAATGAGCAGTTCTTC.

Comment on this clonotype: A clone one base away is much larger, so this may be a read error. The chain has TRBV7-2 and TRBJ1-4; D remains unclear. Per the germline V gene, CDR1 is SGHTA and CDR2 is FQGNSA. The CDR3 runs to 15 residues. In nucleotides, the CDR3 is TGTGCCAGCAGCCTCACATACGCAACTAATGAAAAACTGTTATTT. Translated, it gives CASSLTYATNEKLLF.

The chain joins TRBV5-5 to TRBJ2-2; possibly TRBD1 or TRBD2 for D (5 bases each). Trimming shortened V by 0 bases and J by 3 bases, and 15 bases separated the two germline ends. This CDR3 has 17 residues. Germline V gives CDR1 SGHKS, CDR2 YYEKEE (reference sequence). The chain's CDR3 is CASSLEHIGTYTGELFF. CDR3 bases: TGTGCCAGCAGCTTGGAACACATAGGGACCTACACCGGGGAGCTGTTTTTT.

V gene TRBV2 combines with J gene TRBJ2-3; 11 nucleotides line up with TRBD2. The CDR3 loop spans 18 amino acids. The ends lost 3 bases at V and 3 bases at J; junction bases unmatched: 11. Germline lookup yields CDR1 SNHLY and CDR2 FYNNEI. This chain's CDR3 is CASSERGSTSGVTDTQYF. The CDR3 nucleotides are TGTGCCAGCAGTGAGCGGGGCTCGACTAGCGGGGTTACAGATACGCAGTATTTT.

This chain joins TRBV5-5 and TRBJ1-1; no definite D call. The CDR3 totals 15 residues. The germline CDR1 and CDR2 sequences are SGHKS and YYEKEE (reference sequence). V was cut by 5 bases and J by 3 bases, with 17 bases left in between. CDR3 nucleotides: TGTGCCAGCAGTTTCGCCGGGAAGTCACACACTGAAGCTTTCTTT. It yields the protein CASSFAGKSHTEAFF.

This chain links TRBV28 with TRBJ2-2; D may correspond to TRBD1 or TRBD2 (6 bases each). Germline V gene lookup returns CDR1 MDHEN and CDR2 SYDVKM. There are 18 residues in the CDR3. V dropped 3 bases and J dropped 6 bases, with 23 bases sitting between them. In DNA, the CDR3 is TGTGCCAGCAGTTTCGGGGGCGCCGACGGCCCATACTCCGGGGAGCTGTTTTTT. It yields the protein CASSFGGADGPYSGELFF.

The CDR3 reads CASSHSNTEAFF. CDR3 nucleotide sequence: TGTGCCAGCAGCCATTCGAACACTGAAGCTTTCTTT. The chain carries TRBV7-9 and TRBJ1-1; D is unresolved. Germline CDR1 reads SEHNR; CDR2 reads FQNEAQ (reference sequence). This CDR3 is built from 12 residues. The germline V and J ends were trimmed by 5 bases and 1 base, with 5 bases remaining between them.

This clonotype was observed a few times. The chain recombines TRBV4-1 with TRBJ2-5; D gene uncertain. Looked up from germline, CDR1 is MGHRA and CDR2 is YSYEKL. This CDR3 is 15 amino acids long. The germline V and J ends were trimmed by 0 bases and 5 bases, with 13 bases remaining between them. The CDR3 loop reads CASSQDVSALETQYF. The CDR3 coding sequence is TGCGCCAGCAGCCAAGACGTTTCCGCTCTGGAGACCCAGTACTTC.

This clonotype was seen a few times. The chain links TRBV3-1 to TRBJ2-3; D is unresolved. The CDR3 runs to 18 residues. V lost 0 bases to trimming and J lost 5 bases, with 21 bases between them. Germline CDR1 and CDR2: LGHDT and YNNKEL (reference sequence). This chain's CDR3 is CASSQEVGDSTNKDTQYF. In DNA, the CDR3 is TGTGCCAGCAGCCAAGAAGTCGGCGATTCGACCAATAAAGATACGCAGTATTTT.

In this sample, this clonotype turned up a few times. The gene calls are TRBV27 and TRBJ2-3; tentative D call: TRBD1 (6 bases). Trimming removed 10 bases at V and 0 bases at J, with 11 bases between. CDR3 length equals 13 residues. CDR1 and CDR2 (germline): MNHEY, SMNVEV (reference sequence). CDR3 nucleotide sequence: TGTGCCACCGGGGACACCAGCACAGATACGCAGTATTTT. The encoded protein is CATGDTSTDTQYF.

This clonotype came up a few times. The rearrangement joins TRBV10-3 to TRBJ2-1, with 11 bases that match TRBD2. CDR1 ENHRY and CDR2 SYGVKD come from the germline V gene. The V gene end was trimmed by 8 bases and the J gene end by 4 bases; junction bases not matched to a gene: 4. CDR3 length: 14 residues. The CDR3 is CAIHSGGVYNEQFF. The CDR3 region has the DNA TGTGCCATCCATAGCGGGGGGGTTTACAATGAGCAGTTCTTC.

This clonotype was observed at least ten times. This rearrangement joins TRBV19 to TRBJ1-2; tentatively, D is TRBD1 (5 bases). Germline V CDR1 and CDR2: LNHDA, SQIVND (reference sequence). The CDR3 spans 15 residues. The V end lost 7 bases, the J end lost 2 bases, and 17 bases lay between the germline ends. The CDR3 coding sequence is TGTGCCAGTATCATGGAGACAGTTGGCAACTATGGCTACACCTTC. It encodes CASIMETVGNYGYTF.

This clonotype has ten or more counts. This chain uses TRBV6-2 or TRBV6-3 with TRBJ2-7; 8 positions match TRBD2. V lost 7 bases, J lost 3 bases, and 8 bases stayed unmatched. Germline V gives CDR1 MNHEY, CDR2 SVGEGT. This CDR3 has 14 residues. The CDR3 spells CASKQAGEYYEQYV. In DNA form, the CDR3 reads TGTGCCAGCAAACAAGCGGGGGAGTACTACGAGCAGTACGTC.

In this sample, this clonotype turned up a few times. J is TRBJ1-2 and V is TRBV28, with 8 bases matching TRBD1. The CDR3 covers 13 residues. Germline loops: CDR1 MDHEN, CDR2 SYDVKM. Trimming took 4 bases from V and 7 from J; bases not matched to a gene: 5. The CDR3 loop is CASSSQGAGGYTF. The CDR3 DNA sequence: TGTGCCAGCAGTTCCCAGGGGGCAGGTGGCTACACCTTC.

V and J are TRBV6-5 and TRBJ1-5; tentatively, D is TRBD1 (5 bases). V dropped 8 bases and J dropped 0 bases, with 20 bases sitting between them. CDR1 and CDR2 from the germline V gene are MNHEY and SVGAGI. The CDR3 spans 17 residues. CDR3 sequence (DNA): TGTGCCAGCTCCCAACTGGGGGGGACGGATAGCAATCAGCCCCAGCATTTT. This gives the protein CASSQLGGTDSNQPQHF.

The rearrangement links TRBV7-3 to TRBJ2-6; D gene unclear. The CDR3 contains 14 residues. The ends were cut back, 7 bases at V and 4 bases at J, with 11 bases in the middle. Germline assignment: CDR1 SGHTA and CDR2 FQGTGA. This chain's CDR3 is CASNWNSGANVLTF. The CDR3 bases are TGTGCCAGCAACTGGAATTCCGGGGCCAACGTCCTGACTTTC. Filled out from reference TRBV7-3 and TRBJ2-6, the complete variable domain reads GAGVSQTPSNKVTEKGKYVELRCDPISGHTALYWYRQSLGQGPEFLIYFQGTGAADDSGLPNDRFFAVRPEGSVSTLKIQRTERGDSAVYLCASNWNSGANVLTFGAGSRLTVL.

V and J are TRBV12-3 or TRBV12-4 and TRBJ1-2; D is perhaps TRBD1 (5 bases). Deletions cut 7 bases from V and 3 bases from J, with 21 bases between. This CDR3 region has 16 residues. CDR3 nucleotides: TGTGCCAGCACTCCTGCGCCGGGGGGTCGCTACTATGGCTACACCTTC. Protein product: CASTPAPGGRYYGYTF.